The 22 T cell receptor beta chains below come from one sample, sequenced in a study of T-cell memory formation after mild COVID-19. MiXCR was run by TCRdb on the 5' RACE reads, yielding one entry per CDR3 protein. The sample lists 500,000 to 600,000 distinct CDR3 sequences, more than 15% occurring once. The sample was PBMCs or a T cell subset sorted from them (not recorded which). The receptor set was obtained from an adult woman who had mild COVID-19 (a few samples of this study predate the infection). Cell type and time point are not known.

V usage is TRBV5-6 and J usage is TRBJ2-2; D gene uncertain. This CDR3 comprises 12 residues. Germline V gene lookup returns CDR1 SGHDT and CDR2 YYEEEE. The ends were cut back, 1 base at V and 6 bases at J, with 4 bases in the middle. The CDR3 DNA sequence: TGTGCCAGCAGCTTGTATCCCGGGGAGCTGTTTTTT. Encoded protein: CASSLYPGELFF.

This clonotype has just a few counts. The chain joins TRBV9 to TRBJ2-1; D is possibly TRBD2 (5 bases). Germline values: CDR1 SGDLS, CDR2 YYNGEE. CDR3 size: 14 residues. V was cut by 3 bases and J by 2 bases, with 9 bases left in between. DNA for the CDR3: TGTGCCAGCAGCGGCGCGGGCCCCTACAATGAGCAGTTCTTC. Encoded protein: CASSGAGPYNEQFF.

The chain uses TRBV15 and TRBJ2-2; D ambiguous. From germline, CDR1 is LNHNV and CDR2 YYDKDF (reference sequence). V lost 2 bases, J lost 2 bases, and 15 bases lay in between. The CDR3 is 17 residues long. The CDR3 region has the DNA TGTGCCACCAGCAGAAGCCGTGGGAAGTTCAACACCGGGGAGCTGTTTTTT. Its translation: CATSRSRGKFNTGELFF.

This clonotype was seen a few times. V gene TRBV5-1 combines with J gene TRBJ2-3; 9 bases map to TRBD2. From germline, CDR1 is SGHRS and CDR2 YFSETQ. The CDR3 sequence is 15 residues long. The ends lost 4 bases at V and 2 bases at J; junction bases unmatched: 5. This CDR3 reads CASSPTSGNTDTQYF. The CDR3 nucleotides read TGCGCCAGCAGCCCGACTAGCGGCAACACAGATACGCAGTATTTT.

This clonotype was counted a few times. The chain uses TRBV7-9 and TRBJ1-1; D may be TRBD1 (5 bases). The V end lost 4 bases, the J end lost 1 base, and 13 bases lay between the germline ends. The V gene's germline CDR1 is SEHNR and CDR2 FQNEAQ (reference sequence). This CDR3 region has 15 residues. Here the CDR3 DNA reads TGTGCCAGCAGCTCCGGGGGAGGGGCGAACACTGAAGCTTTCTTT. It translates to CASSSGGGANTEAFF.

This clonotype has only a few counts. V is TRBV29-1 and J is TRBJ2-1, with TRBD2 identical over 11 bases. The CDR3 consists of 14 residues. With 8 bases clipped from V and 12 bases from J, the junction kept 15 bases outside the gene matches. Germline CDR1 SQVTM, CDR2 ANQGSEA. The CDR3 region is CSISRVLAGGVQFF. The CDR3 region has the DNA TGCAGCATCAGTAGGGTTCTAGCGGGAGGAGTGCAGTTCTTC.

The chain is built from TRBV7-9 and TRBJ2-1, with TRBD2 matching over 11 bases. V was pared by 5 bases and J by 4 bases, with 7 bases of the junction left unmatched. The CDR3 is made up of 16 amino acids. The germline CDR1 and CDR2 sequences are SEHNR and FQNEAQ (reference sequence). The DNA for the CDR3 is TGTGCCAGCAGCCCATTCCTAGCGGGAGGTTACAATGAGCAGTTCTTC. Translation gives CASSPFLAGGYNEQFF.

This clonotype was seen repeatedly, ten times or more. At one end, the junction sequence differs from germline, possibly due to a read error. This rearrangement joins TRBV5-1 to TRBJ2-1; TRBD2 agrees at 7 bases. Germline V gene lookup returns CDR1 SGHRS and CDR2 YFSETQ. The CDR3 spans 13 residues. The DNA of the CDR3 is TGTGCCAGCAGCTTGGGGGGGAGCAATGAGCAGTTCTTC. This translates into CASSLGGSNEQFF.

The CDR3: CSVNEASGTTDTQYF. In DNA form, the CDR3 reads TGCAGCGTTAATGAGGCTAGCGGGACTACAGATACGCAGTATTTT. The chain links TRBV29-1 to TRBJ2-3, with 9 bases aligning to TRBD2. The germline V gene encodes CDR1 SQVTM and CDR2 ANQGSEA. CDR3 length equals 15 residues. Germline trimming cut 5 bases from V and 3 bases from J; bases unmatched to any gene: 9.

This clonotype was counted at least ten times. This chain uses TRBV6-6 with TRBJ2-7; D ambiguous. The germline V gene has CDR1 MNHNY and CDR2 SVGAGI (reference sequence). The CDR3 is 12 residues long. Trimming took 8 bases from V and 8 from J, leaving 16 bases between them. This chain's CDR3 is CASSPSAQKQYF. CDR3 bases: TGTGCCAGCTCCCCCTCCGCTCAGAAGCAGTACTTC.

The chain is built from TRBV19 and TRBJ1-4; D is unresolved. Germline V gives CDR1 LNHDA, CDR2 SQIVND (reference sequence). V lost 5 bases to trimming and J lost 0 bases, with 7 bases between them. CDR3 length equals 14 residues. DNA of the CDR3: TGTGCCAGTAGTGAATTTGCAACTAATGAAAAACTGTTTTTT. This translates into CASSEFATNEKLFF.

The chain employs TRBV10-3 and TRBJ2-7, with TRBD1 matching 7 bases. This CDR3 spans 11 amino acids. V was clipped by 6 bases and J by 6 bases; unmatched bases: 2. Germline-derived CDR1 and CDR2 are ENHRY and SYGVKD. This CDR3 reads CAIRGGLEQYF. The CDR3 DNA sequence: TGTGCCATCAGAGGGGGCCTCGAGCAGTACTTC.

The chain links TRBV4-1 to TRBJ2-4; D tentatively reads TRBD1 or TRBD2 (6 bases each). Germline CDR1 MGHRA, CDR2 YSYEKL. Trimming pared 1 base from V and 1 base from J, leaving 8 bases between. This CDR3 is 15 amino acids long. CDR3 residues: CASSQGGAAKNIQYF. The DNA for the CDR3 is TGCGCCAGCAGCCAAGGGGGGGCGGCCAAAAACATTCAGTACTTC.

The V call is TRBV5-8, the J call TRBJ1-1; D remains unclear. Germline V gene lookup returns CDR1 SGHTS and CDR2 YDEGEE. CDR3 length: 13 residues. Between the trimmed V and J ends, which lost 5 bases and 4 bases, there was a span of 12 bases. This CDR3 is CASRRITGTEAFF. The DNA for the CDR3 is TGTGCCAGCAGGCGGATAACGGGCACTGAAGCTTTCTTT. The whole variable domain, remainder taken from reference TRBV5-8 and TRBJ1-1, is EAGVTQSPTHLIKTRGQQATLRCSPISGHTSVYWYQQALGLGLQFLLWYDEGEERNRGNFPPRFSGRQFPNYSSELNVNALELEDSALYLCASRRITGTEAFFGQGTRLTVV.

The chain carries TRBV29-1 and TRBJ2-3; D perhaps matches TRBD2 (5 bases). CDR3 length: 13 amino acids. Germline V CDR1 and CDR2: SQVTM, ANQGSEA. V shed 4 bases and J shed 1 base, with 9 bases lying between them. CDR3 DNA: TGCAGCGTTGCGGGAAAGGGCACAGATACGCAGTATTTT. Its protein is CSVAGKGTDTQYF.

The rearrangement uses TRBV9 and TRBJ2-7; maybe TRBD2 (6 bases). V was clipped by 3 bases and J by 3 bases, with 13 bases between them. The CDR3 runs to 14 residues. The V gene's germline CDR1 is SGDLS and CDR2 YYNGEE. CDR3: CASSAGQGGYEQYF. The CDR3 DNA reads TGTGCCAGCAGCGCGGGTCAGGGAGGCTACGAGCAGTACTTC.

This chain connects TRBV6-4 to TRBJ2-2; TRBD2 agrees at 7 bases. This CDR3 is 15 amino acids long. J lost 5 bases, V lost 1 base, and 4 bases had no gene match. CDR1 is MRHNA and CDR2 is SNTAGT in the germline V gene. CDR3 nucleotides: TGTGCCAGCAGTGACTTGGGAGGGGAGACCGGGGAGCTGTTTTTT. The encoded protein is CASSDLGGETGELFF.

The chain uses TRBV20-1 and TRBJ1-5; no reliable D call. The V gene lost 0 bases and the J gene lost 5 bases, with 17 bases spanning the gap. The CDR3 loop spans 16 amino acids. Germline values: CDR1 DFQATT, CDR2 SNEGSKA (reference sequence). The CDR3 DNA reads as TGCAGTGCTAGAGATGGGCAAGGAGGTGAATATCAGCCCCAGCATTTT. Amino acid sequence: CSARDGQGGEYQPQHF.

The chain is built from TRBV20-1 and TRBJ2-5; D gene uncertain. Germline V gene lookup returns CDR1 DFQATT and CDR2 SNEGSKA (reference sequence). The V and J ends lost 1 base and 6 bases respectively, with 12 bases between them. The CDR3 spans 13 residues. CDR3 protein: CSARGLGRKTQYF. The CDR3 DNA sequence: TGCAGTGCTAGAGGGCTAGGTAGAAAGACCCAGTACTTC.

This clonotype has only a few counts. The genes are TRBV7-3 and TRBJ2-7; no clear D. The V end lost 5 bases, the J end lost 2 bases, and 7 bases lay between the germline ends. The CDR3 covers 12 residues. Germline assignment: CDR1 SGHTA and CDR2 FQGTGA. The CDR3 spells CASSIVTYEQYF. The CDR3 nucleotides are TGTGCCAGCAGCATTGTAACCTACGAGCAGTACTTC.

This clonotype was observed a handful of times. The J gene is TRBJ2-7, the V gene TRBV29-1; weak D call: TRBD1 (7 bases). The length of the CDR3 is 15 residues. CDR1 is SQVTM, CDR2 ANQGSEA, per germline. Deletions cut 2 bases from V and 3 bases from J, with 17 bases between. The CDR3 sequence is CSVERPGGQIYEQYF. In nucleotides, the CDR3 is TGCAGCGTTGAACGACCCGGGGGACAGATCTACGAGCAGTACTTC.

This clonotype was seen a handful of times. This chain joins TRBV5-6 and TRBJ2-1; TRBD2 might be the D (7 bases). The CDR3 runs 15 residues. The V gene lost 2 bases and the J gene lost 4 bases, with 13 bases spanning the gap. From germline, CDR1 is SGHDT and CDR2 YYEEEE. CDR3 in DNA: TGTGCCAGCAGCTTCGGGGGGCGTTCATACAATGAGCAGTTCTTC. It codes for CASSFGGRSYNEQFF.